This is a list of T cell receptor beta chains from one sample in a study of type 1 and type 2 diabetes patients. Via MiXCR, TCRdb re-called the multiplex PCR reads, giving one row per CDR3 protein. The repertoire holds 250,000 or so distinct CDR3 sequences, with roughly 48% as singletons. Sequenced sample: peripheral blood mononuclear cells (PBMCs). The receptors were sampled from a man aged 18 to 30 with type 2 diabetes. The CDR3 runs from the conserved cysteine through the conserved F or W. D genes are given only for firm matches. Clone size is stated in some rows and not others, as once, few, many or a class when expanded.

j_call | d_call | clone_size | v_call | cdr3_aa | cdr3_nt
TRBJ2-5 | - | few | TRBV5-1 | CASSETGFVETQYF | TGTGCCAGCAGCGAAACAGGGTTCGTAGAGACCCAGTACTTC
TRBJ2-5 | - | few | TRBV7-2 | CASRLSSAGETQYF | TGTGCCAGCAGACTCTCGTCGGCGGGAGAGACCCAGTACTTC
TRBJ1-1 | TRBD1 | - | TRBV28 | CATGGNTGAPEAFF | TGTGCCACCGGCGGAAATACAGGGGCCCCTGAAGCTTTCTTT
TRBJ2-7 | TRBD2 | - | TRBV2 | CASSGTSGRAYEQYF | TGTGCCAGCAGCGGGACTAGCGGGAGGGCCTACGAGCAGTACTTC
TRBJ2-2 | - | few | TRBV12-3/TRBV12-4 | CASRTTGELFF | TGTGCCAGCAGAACCACCGGGGAGCTGTTTTTT
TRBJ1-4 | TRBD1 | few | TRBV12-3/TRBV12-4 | CASSLRQGREKLFF | TGTGCCAGCAGTTTACGACAGGGGAGGGAAAAACTGTTTTTT
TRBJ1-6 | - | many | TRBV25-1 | CASYNRDWVSPLHF | TGTGCCAGCTATAACAGGGACTGGGTTTCACCCCTCCACTTT
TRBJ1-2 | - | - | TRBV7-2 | CASSFRADSGYTF | TGTGCCAGCAGCTTCAGGGCTGATTCTGGCTACACCTTC
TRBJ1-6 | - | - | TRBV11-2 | CASSESLTANSPLHF | TGTGCCAGCAGCGAATCGTTGACAGCCAATTCACCCCTCCACTTT
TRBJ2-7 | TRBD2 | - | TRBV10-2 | CASSGLGGVDLLRQYF | TGCGCCAGCAGTGGACTTGGGGGGGTGGATCTCCTGAGGCAGTACTTC
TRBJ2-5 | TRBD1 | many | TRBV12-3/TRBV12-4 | CASSGDRGRETQYF | TGTGCCAGCAGCGGCGACAGGGGAAGGGAGACCCAGTACTTC
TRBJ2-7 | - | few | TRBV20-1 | CSARDLAEDLYEQYF | TGCAGTGCTAGAGATCTCGCGGAGGACCTCTACGAGCAGTACTTC
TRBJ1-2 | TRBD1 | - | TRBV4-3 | CASSPSVGGANGYTF | TGCGCCAGCAGCCCAAGCGTAGGGGGCGCGAATGGCTACACCTTC
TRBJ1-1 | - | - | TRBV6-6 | CASSSRGDVNTEAFF | TGTGCCAGCAGTTCCCGCGGGGACGTGAACACTGAAGCTTTCTTT
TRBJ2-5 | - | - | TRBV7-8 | CASSLGVEGARETQYF | TGTGCCAGCAGCTTAGGCGTGGAGGGGGCGCGTGAGACCCAGTACTTC
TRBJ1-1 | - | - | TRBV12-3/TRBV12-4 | CASSFSDTEAFF | TGTGCCAGCAGTTTCTCGGACACTGAAGCTTTCTTT
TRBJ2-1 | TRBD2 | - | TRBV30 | CAWVPFLTSGIGEQFF | TGTGCCTGGGTACCCTTCTTGACTAGCGGGATAGGTGAGCAGTTCTTC
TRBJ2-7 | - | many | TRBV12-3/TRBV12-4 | CASSTGSYEQYF | TGTGCCAGCAGTACAGGTTCCTACGAGCAGTACTTC
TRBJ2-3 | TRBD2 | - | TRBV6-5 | CASRLRAVSGGTDTQYF | TGTGCCAGCAGGCTAAGGGCTGTTAGCGGGGGCACAGATACGCAGTATTTT
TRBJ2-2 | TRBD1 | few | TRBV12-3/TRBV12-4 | CASSAGGSQDPKTGELFF | TGTGCCAGCAGTGCAGGGGGTAGCCAAGACCCGAAGACCGGGGAGCTGTTTTTT
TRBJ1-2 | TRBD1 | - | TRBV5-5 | CASSREQGASGYTF | TGTGCCAGCAGCAGGGAACAGGGGGCGAGCGGCTACACCTTC
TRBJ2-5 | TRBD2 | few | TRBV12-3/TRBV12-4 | CASSSERGETQYF | TGTGCCAGCAGTTCCGAGCGGGGAGAGACCCAGTACTTC
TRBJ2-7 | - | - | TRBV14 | CASSQDWVYEQYF | TGTGCCAGCAGCCAAGATTGGGTATACGAGCAGTACTTC
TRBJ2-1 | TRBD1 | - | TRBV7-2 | CASSYGTGNEQFF | TGTGCCAGCAGCTACGGGACAGGGAATGAGCAGTTCTTC
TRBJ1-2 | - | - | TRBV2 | CASSEASFSGYTF | TGTGCCAGCAGTGAAGCGTCCTTTTCCGGCTACACCTTC
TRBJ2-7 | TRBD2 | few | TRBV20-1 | CSARERGAYEQYF | TGCAGTGCTAGGGAGCGGGGGGCCTACGAGCAGTACTTC
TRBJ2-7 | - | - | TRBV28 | CASSFAREQYF | TGTGCCAGCAGTTTCGCCCGCGAGCAGTACTTC
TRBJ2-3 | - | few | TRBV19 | CASSISEGTDTQYF | TGTGCCAGTAGTATTTCGGAGGGGACAGATACGCAGTATTTT
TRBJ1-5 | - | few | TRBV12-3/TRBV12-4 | CASSFGGPRSNQPQHF | TGTGCCAGCAGTTTCGGCGGGCCCAGGTCAAATCAGCCCCAGCATTTT
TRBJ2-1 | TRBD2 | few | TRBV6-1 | CASSASSGRHEQFF | TGTGCCAGCAGTGCATCTAGCGGAAGACATGAGCAGTTCTTC
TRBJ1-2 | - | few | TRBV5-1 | CASSVGHSYGYTF | TGCGCCAGCAGCGTGGGACATAGCTATGGCTACACCTTC
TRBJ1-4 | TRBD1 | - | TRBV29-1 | CSVGQGTGATNEKLFF | TGCAGCGTCGGACAGGGAACGGGGGCAACTAATGAAAAACTGTTTTTT
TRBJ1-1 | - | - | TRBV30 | CAWSVAFRGEAFF | TGTGCCTGGAGTGTGGCTTTTCGGGGTGAAGCTTTCTTT
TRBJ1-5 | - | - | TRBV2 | CASKGGNSNQPQHF | TGTGCCAGCAAGGGGGGTAATAGCAATCAGCCCCAGCATTTT
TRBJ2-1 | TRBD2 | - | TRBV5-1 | CASSFFTSGRDDEQFF | TGCGCCAGCAGCTTCTTTACTAGCGGGAGGGACGATGAGCAGTTCTTC
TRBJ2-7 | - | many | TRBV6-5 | CASSHVGYEQYF | TGTGCCAGCAGCCATGTAGGCTACGAGCAGTACTTC
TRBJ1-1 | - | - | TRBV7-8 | CASSRTTNTEAFF | TGTGCCAGCAGCCGCACTACGAACACTGAAGCTTTCTTT
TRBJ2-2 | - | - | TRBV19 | CASSIVGYTGELFF | TGTGCCAGTAGTATAGTTGGGTACACCGGGGAGCTGTTTTTT
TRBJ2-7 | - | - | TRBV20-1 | CSVSLSLRADNEQSF | TGCAGTGTTAGCCTCAGTCTGCGGGCGGACAATGAGCAGTCCTTC
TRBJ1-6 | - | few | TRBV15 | CATSLTPQINSPLHF | TGTGCCACCAGCCTAACCCCGCAGATTAATTCACCCCTCCACTTT
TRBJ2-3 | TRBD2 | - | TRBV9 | CASSVTSGGDTQYF | TGTGCCAGCAGCGTCACTAGCGGGGGAGATACGCAGTATTTT
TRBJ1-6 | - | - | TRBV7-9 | CASTSGLQNSPLHF | TGTGCCAGCACCTCCGGTCTCCAAAATTCACCCCTCCACTTT
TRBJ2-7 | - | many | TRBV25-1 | CASKTESYEQYF | TGTGCCAGTAAAACAGAGTCCTACGAGCAGTACTTC
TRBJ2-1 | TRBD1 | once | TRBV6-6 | CASSESAGGYNEQFF | TGTGCCAGCAGTGAGTCGGCAGGGGGCTACAATGAGCAGTTCTTC
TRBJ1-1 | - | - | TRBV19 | CASSPQEWGTEAFF | TGTGCCAGTAGCCCCCAGGAATGGGGCACTGAAGCTTTCTTT
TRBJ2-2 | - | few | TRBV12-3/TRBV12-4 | CASRVLGTGELFF | TGTGCCAGCAGAGTTCTAGGGACCGGGGAGCTGTTTTTT
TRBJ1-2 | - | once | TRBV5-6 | CASSFWQLRGYTF | TGTGCCAGCAGCTTCTGGCAGCTTCGAGGCTACACCTTC
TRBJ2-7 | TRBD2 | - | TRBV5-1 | CASSRESGRSEQYF | TGCGCCAGCAGCCGGGAAAGCGGGAGGTCCGAGCAGTACTTC
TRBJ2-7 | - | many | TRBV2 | CASSGDGPGSHEQYF | TGTGCCAGCAGTGGAGATGGTCCCGGGTCTCACGAGCAGTACTTC
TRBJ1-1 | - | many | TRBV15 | CATSRDGRNTEAFF | TGTGCCACCAGCAGAGATGGCCGGAACACTGAAGCTTTCTTT
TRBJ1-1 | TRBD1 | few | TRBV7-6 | CASSLDRGYTEAFF | TGTGCCAGCAGCCTAGACAGGGGTTACACTGAAGCTTTCTTT